This T cell receptor (beta chain) stems from a study of blood T cell repertoires in COVID-19. Study overall: Whether acute or convalescent, the COVID-19 samples came from the United States, Italy and Spain. T cells, B-cell-depleted T cells, or PBMCs provided the cDNA or gDNA that served as material.

V dropped 6 bases and J dropped 0; count of bases not matched to a gene: 4. CDR3 length: 14 residues. CDR1 and CDR2 from the germline V gene are LGHDT and YNNKEL (reference sequence). Original methodology: Cell counts per sample came from amplifying reference gene primers. Sequencing was performed with immunoSEQ multiplex PCR; in TCRdb, only in-frame clones are kept and a portion is missing. V and J calls and clone size are as listed in that table; D and trimming were resolved from the DNA. The data contain almost 200,000 clones, 86% of them singletons. The TCR sequence derives from a woman in her sixties or seventies with acute or convalescent COVID-19. Sequenced: peripheral blood. The V and J genes are TRBV3-1 (or the pseudogene TRBV3-2) and TRBJ1-1, with 7 positions matching TRBD1. This CDR3 is CASRSTGMNTEAFF. The DNA for the CDR3 is TGTGCCAGCAGATCGACAGGGATGAACACTGAAGCTTTCTTT.